Presented here are 19 T cell receptor beta chains from one specimen sequenced in a study of molecular identifiers for immune sequencing clone quantification. TCRdb reanalysed the PCR reads using MiXCR and keeps one entry per CDR3 protein. The data contain around 480,000 distinct CDR3 sequences, around a fifth of them singletons. The sample taken for sequencing was naive CD8+ T cells from blood, with Jurkat cell RNA spiked in. Indicated subset: FACS-sorted CD8+CD4-CCR7+CD45RA+ naive T cells. The receptors were sampled from a human donor in good health. Some libraries in this study had Jurkat cell RNA spiked in.

In its sample, this clonotype was seen many times. The chain joins TRBV9 to TRBJ2-7, with 7 bases aligning to TRBD1. This CDR3 comprises 13 residues. V shed 2 bases and J 7 bases; nucleotides not matched to a gene: 6. The germline V gene encodes CDR1 SGDLS and CDR2 YYNGEE. The CDR3 is CASSVDRRGEQYF. The DNA for the CDR3 is TGTGCCAGCAGCGTGGACAGGAGAGGGGAGCAGTACTTC. Based on the CDR3 plus reference TRBV9 and TRBJ2-7, the full variable domain is DSGVTQTPKHLITATGQRVTLRCSPRSGDLSVYWYQQSLDQGLQFLIQYYNGEERAKGNILERFSAQQFPDLHSELNLSSLELGDSALYFCASSVDRRGEQYFGPGTRLTVT.

The chain is built from TRBV20-1 and TRBJ2-7, with a tentative D call TRBD1 (6 bases). The CDR3 consists of 15 residues. Trimming left V 0 bases short and J 3 bases short, with 15 bases between. CDR1 and CDR2 from the germline V gene are DFQATT and SNEGSKA (reference sequence). CDR3 in DNA: TGCAGTGCTAGAGATATAACAGGGTCCCACTACGAGCAGTACTTC. Protein: CSARDITGSHYEQYF.

This clonotype was counted at least ten times. The rearrangement links TRBV29-1 to TRBJ1-2; TRBD1 agrees at 7 bases. From germline, CDR1 is SQVTM and CDR2 ANQGSEA. The V and J ends lost 1 base and 1 base, in that order; junction bases with no gene match: 15. This CDR3 comprises 18 residues. CDR3 protein: CSVEVPPSTGDLNYGYTF. As DNA, the CDR3 is TGCAGCGTTGAAGTTCCCCCTTCTACAGGGGACCTTAACTATGGCTACACCTTC. Drawing the rest from reference TRBV29-1 and TRBJ1-2, the complete variable domain is SAVISQKPSRDICQRGTSLTIQCQVDSQVTMMFWYRQQPGQSLTLIATANQGSEATYESGFVIDKFPISRPNLTFSTLTVSNMSPEDSSIYLCSVEVPPSTGDLNYGYTFGSGTRLTVV.

J is TRBJ2-5 and V is TRBV20-1; unclear D gene. The CDR3 covers 13 residues. The V end lost 6 bases, the J end lost 5 bases, and 16 bases lay between the germline ends. Germline CDR1 and CDR2: DFQATT and SNEGSKA (reference sequence). The CDR3 is CSAEIRVGETQYF. Here the CDR3 DNA reads TGCAGTGCGGAGATCCGGGTTGGGGAGACCCAGTACTTC.

The sample holds a few counts of this clonotype. The V gene is TRBV30, the J gene TRBJ2-7; perhaps TRBD2 as D (6 bases). This CDR3 region has 16 residues. Deletions cut 0 bases from V and 1 base from J, with 16 bases between. From germline, CDR1 is GTSNPN and CDR2 SVGIG (reference sequence). The DNA of the CDR3 is TGTGCCTGGAGTGTACAGGTCATCGGGGGTTCCTACGAGCAGTACTTC. Translation gives CAWSVQVIGGSYEQYF.

This chain joins TRBV4-3 and TRBJ2-7; TRBD1 might be the D (6 bases). V lost 1 base and J 3 bases, leaving 13 bases between the germline ends. CDR1 is LGHNA and CDR2 is YSLEER in the germline V gene. This CDR3 region has 15 residues. CDR3 in DNA: TGCGCCAGCAGCCAAGGGCAGGGGTTCCGCTACGAGCAGTACTTC. Translated, it gives CASSQGQGFRYEQYF.

V usage is TRBV5-4 and J usage is TRBJ2-7; either TRBD1 or TRBD2 may fit D (7 bases each). Per the germline V gene, CDR1 is SGHNT and CDR2 is YYREEE (reference sequence). The V gene lost 4 bases and the J gene lost 0 bases, with 14 bases spanning the gap. The CDR3 loop spans 15 amino acids. CDR3 sequence: CASSGGDRPSYEQYF. CDR3 coding DNA: TGTGCCAGCAGCGGGGGGGACAGACCCTCCTACGAGCAGTACTTC. The whole variable domain, remainder taken from reference TRBV5-4 and TRBJ2-7, is ETGVTQSPTHLIKTRGQQVTLRCSSQSGHNTVSWYQQALGQGPQFIFQYYREEENGRGNFPPRFSGLQFPNYSSELNVNALELDDSALYLCASSGGDRPSYEQYFGPGTRLTVT.

This clonotype was counted at least ten times. The J gene is TRBJ2-3, the V gene TRBV5-1, with 9 bases that match TRBD2. CDR3 length equals 16 residues. The V segment lost 1 base and the J segment 3 bases; nucleotides outside the gene matches: 6. CDR1 SGHRS and CDR2 YFSETQ come from the germline V gene. CDR3 loop: CASSLPTSGQTDTQYF. The DNA of the CDR3 is TGCGCCAGCAGCTTGCCGACTAGCGGTCAGACAGATACGCAGTATTTT.

This clonotype was found many times. The genes are TRBV7-8 and TRBJ2-1; D not certain. This CDR3 region has 14 residues. V shed 0 bases and J shed 4 bases, with 7 bases lying between them. In germline, CDR1 is SGHVS, CDR2 FQNEAQ. CDR3 sequence (DNA): TGTGCCAGCAGCTTAGCGCCAGATTACAATGAGCAGTTCTTC. Translation gives CASSLAPDYNEQFF.

The chain links TRBV5-6 to TRBJ1-1, with a weak D call TRBD1 (6 bases). Trimming shortened V by 5 bases and J by 1 base, and 21 bases separated the two germline ends. The CDR3 spans 17 residues. Germline lookup yields CDR1 SGHDT and CDR2 YYEEEE. The DNA for the CDR3 is TGTGCCAGCAGTCCCTCCTCTCTACGGGACAAGAACACTGAAGCTTTCTTT. Encoded protein: CASSPSSLRDKNTEAFF.

A word on this clonotype: A much larger clone sits a single nucleotide away, making a read error possible. V is TRBV11-2 and J is TRBJ2-5, with D perhaps given as TRBD1 or TRBD2 (6 bases each). The CDR3 contains 15 residues. CDR1 and CDR2 from the germline V gene are SGHAT and FQNNGV. The CDR3 coding sequence is TGTGCCAGCGGCTTAGTTGGGGGGCTTCCCGAGACCCAGTACTTC. Translation gives CASGLVGGLPETQYF.

The gene calls are TRBV27 and TRBJ1-2; tentatively, D is TRBD1 (5 bases). This CDR3 region has 13 residues. From germline, CDR1 is MNHEY and CDR2 SMNVEV (reference sequence). Trimming left V 4 bases short and J 0 bases short, with 6 bases between. This CDR3 reads CASSWTPNYGYTF. CDR3 DNA sequence: TGTGCCAGCAGTTGGACACCTAACTATGGCTACACCTTC.

This clonotype occurred a few times. The V call is TRBV7-9, the J call TRBJ1-4; 7 positions agree with TRBD1. The CDR3 extends over 15 amino acids. Germline CDR1 and CDR2: SEHNR and FQNEAQ (reference sequence). With 5 bases clipped from V and 5 bases from J, the junction kept 8 bases outside the gene matches. CDR3 nucleotides: TGTGCCAGCAGCGGACCGGGACAGCTGAATGAAAAACTGTTTTTT. The encoded protein is CASSGPGQLNEKLFF. Full variable domain (rest looked up from reference TRBV7-9 and TRBJ1-4): DTGVSQNPRHKITKRGQNVTFRCDPISEHNRLYWYRQTLGQGPEFLTYFQNEAQLEKSRLLSDRFSAERPKGSFSTLEIQRTEQGDSAMYLCASSGPGQLNEKLFFGSGTQLSVL.

J is TRBJ2-3 and V is TRBV10-3, with D perhaps matching TRBD1 (6 bases). Germline V gene sequence: CDR1 ENHRY, CDR2 SYGVKD. V was clipped by 3 bases and J by 0 bases, with 16 bases between them. This CDR3 has 17 residues. CDR3 in DNA: TGTGCCATCAGTGAACCAGCTGGGGGCGAGAGCACAGATACGCAGTATTTT. As protein: CAISEPAGGESTDTQYF.

This clonotype was observed many times. The chain uses TRBV6-5 and TRBJ2-4; no definite D call. The CDR3 totals 15 residues. The ends were cut back, 2 bases at V and 2 bases at J, with 10 bases in the middle. The V gene's germline CDR1 is MNHEY and CDR2 SVGAGI. In DNA form, the CDR3 reads TGTGCCAGCAGTTACGACTTGGGATCCAAAAACATTCAGTACTTC. It translates to CASSYDLGSKNIQYF.

This clonotype was counted ten times or more. This rearrangement joins TRBV27 to TRBJ2-5; D might be TRBD2 (6 bases). The V end was cut by 3 bases, the J end by 1 base, with 9 bases between. Germline V gene lookup returns CDR1 MNHEY and CDR2 SMNVEV (reference sequence). The CDR3 has 14 amino acids. The CDR3 loop is CASSFQAGQETQYF. For the CDR3, the DNA is TGTGCCAGCAGTTTTCAAGCGGGCCAAGAGACCCAGTACTTC.

The count of this clonotype is one. In nucleotides, the CDR3 is TGTGCCAGTAGTCTCTGGCCGGGACTAGGAGTAGACTATGAGCAGTTCTTC. As protein: CASSLWPGLGVDYEQFF. The V and J genes are TRBV19 and TRBJ2-1; 8 bases fit TRBD2. V shed 5 bases and J 8 bases; nucleotides not matched to a gene: 17. Germline V gene sequence: CDR1 LNHDA, CDR2 SQIVND (reference sequence). The CDR3 runs 17 residues. The full variable domain, with the rest looked up from reference TRBV19 and TRBJ2-1, is DGGITQSPKYLFRKEGQNVTLSCEQNLNHDAMYWYRQDPGQGLRLIYYSQIVNDFQKGDIAEGYSVSREKKESFPLTVTSAQKNPTAFYLCASSLWPGLGVDYEQFFGPGTRLTVL.

In this sample, this clonotype turned up many times. The chain has TRBV30 and TRBJ2-5; 7 bases fit TRBD1. There are 14 residues in the CDR3. From germline, CDR1 is GTSNPN and CDR2 SVGIG (reference sequence). The V gene end was trimmed by 4 bases and the J gene end by 2 bases; junction bases not matched to a gene: 7. CDR3 loop: CAWNLGGGQETQYF. In nucleotides, the CDR3 is TGTGCCTGGAACCTAGGGGGCGGGCAAGAGACCCAGTACTTC.

About this clonotype itself: This sequence may be a read error, since a much larger clone differs from it by one base. The chain joins TRBV6-2 or TRBV6-3 to TRBJ2-2; TRBD2 aligns across 8 bases. The CDR3 has 17 amino acids. CDR1 MNHEY and CDR2 SVGEGT come from the germline V gene. The CDR3 DNA sequence: TGTGCCAGCAGTTACGAGTCCCTAGCGGGTGTAACCGGGGAGCTGTCTTTT. Its protein is CASSYESLAGVTGELSF.